This T cell receptor beta chain was identified during a study of Ad26.COV2.S vaccination and SARS-CoV-2 variants. Study-wide background: A COV1001 Ad26.COV2.S trial-arm participant provided the sample.

Treatment: roughly 20 received Ad26.COV2.S at low or high dose, single or two shots; several received placebo; per-sample allocation not given. The samples date from day 63 after the first vaccine or placebo injection. The CDR3 is 15 amino acids. V shed 0 bases and J shed 6 bases, with 15 bases lying between them. Germline V gives CDR1 SGHKS, CDR2 YYEKEE (reference sequence). Sequenced by immunoSEQ multiplex PCR; TCRdb stores in-frame clones only, minus some. There are around 420,000 clones in the sample; roughly 90% occur only once, and 3.6% lies in the top ten. This TCR was sampled from a person aged 18-60 years who received the Ad26.COV2.S COVID-19 vaccine or a placebo. V usage is TRBV5-5 and J usage is TRBJ1-1; no clear D. Sequencing used peripheral blood, obtained in a trial of Ad26.COV2.S vaccine versus placebo. The CDR3 loop is CASSLGGRREAEAFF. The CDR3, as DNA: TGTGCCAGCAGCTTGGGTGGTCGGAGGGAGGCTGAAGCTTTCTTT.